This TCR beta chain was identified in a study of blood T cell repertoires in COVID-19. After removal of 4 bases from V and 0 bases from J, the junction contained 6 bases not matched to a gene. Per germline, CDR1 MDHEN and CDR2 SYDVKM. The CDR3 consists of 16 residues. Produced via immunoSEQ multiplex PCR; TCRdb's table is partial and in-frame only. The data contain 200,000 to 300,000 clones, about 80% of them singletons. Those enrolled, adults aged 18 to 89 years, came from some 25 US areas. Participant-reported clinical history was the basis for cohort assignment. Sample: PBMCs or T cells enriched from blood (not recorded which). This chain links TRBV28 with TRBJ1-3; 7 positions agree with TRBD1. The TCR sequence derives from a woman aged 40 to 50 who had been exposed to COVID-19. The CDR3 is CASSSGTVFSGNTIYF. As DNA, the CDR3 is TGTGCCAGCAGTTCCGGGACAGTGTTCTCTGGAAACACCATATATTTT.